The 14 T cell receptor beta chains below come from one sample, sequenced in a study of graft-versus-host responses after intestinal transplantation. The table came from immunoSEQ multiplex PCR; TCRdb's copy has only in-frame clones and leaves some out. The repertoire includes about 9,500 clones, 25% to 30% of them detected once, and 3% to 3.5% sits in the top ten. The source material was alloreactive CD4+ T cells from a mixed lymphocyte reaction culture, sampled before intestinal transplant. Noted subset: CFSE-low proliferating T cells sorted from approximately 6-day pre-transplant mixed lymphocyte reaction (GvH or HvG direction). These TCRs come from a human patient who received an intestinal transplant.

The chain has TRBV30 and TRBJ2-3; D gene uncertain. Germline V lookup: CDR1 GTSNPN, CDR2 SVGIG (reference sequence). The CDR3 length is 12 residues. The V end was cut by 2 bases, the J end by 6 bases, with 9 bases between. CDR3 bases: TGTGCCTGGAGTTGGAGTTGGGATACGCAGTATTTT. It codes for CAWSWSWDTQYF.

The V call is TRBV10-1, the J call TRBJ2-3, with 7 bases lining up with TRBD2. The CDR3 totals 16 residues. The trim removed 3 bases at V and 1 base at J, leaving 7 bases unmatched. Looked up from germline, CDR1 is WNHNN and CDR2 is SYGVQD (reference sequence). The CDR3 is CASSDLGLVGTDTQYF. The CDR3 DNA reads as TGCGCCAGCAGTGACCTTGGACTAGTGGGCACAGATACGCAGTATTTT.

By proportion, this clone is medium-sized. This chain joins TRBV6-5 and TRBJ2-7, with no clear D. CDR3 length equals 15 residues. Germline lookup yields CDR1 MNHEY and CDR2 SVGAGI. The V gene lost 4 bases and the J gene lost 0 bases, with 13 bases spanning the gap. This CDR3 is CASSLTRTSSYEQYF. The CDR3 DNA is TGTGCCAGCAGTTTGACTCGGACGAGCTCCTACGAGCAGTACTTC.

The rearrangement uses TRBV6-5 and TRBJ2-1; 11 nucleotides agree with TRBD2. This CDR3 spans 15 amino acids. With V trimmed by 5 bases and J by 4 bases, 4 bases remained unmatched. CDR1 MNHEY and CDR2 SVGAGI come from the germline V gene. CDR3 in DNA: TGTGCCAGCAGTCTTCCTAGCGGGGGGTACAATGAGCAGTTCTTC. Amino acid sequence: CASSLPSGGYNEQFF.

J is TRBJ1-2 and V is TRBV19; possibly TRBD1 for D (6 bases). Germline CDR1 LNHDA, CDR2 SQIVND (reference sequence). The CDR3 is 17 amino acids. Trimming stripped 3 bases from V and 10 bases from J, with 27 bases between. The CDR3 DNA reads TGTGCCAGTAGTATGGGGACACCTTTTTCTGTACTCATCGACTACACCTTC. It yields the protein CASSMGTPFSVLIDYTF. The full variable domain, its missing parts supplied by reference TRBV19 and TRBJ1-2, is DGGITQSPKYLFRKEGQNVTLSCEQNLNHDAMYWYRQDPGQGLRLIYYSQIVNDFQKGDIAEGYSVSREKKESFPLTVTSAQKNPTAFYLCASSMGTPFSVLIDYTFGSGTRLTVV.

This clone was counted a few times. The rearrangement links TRBV6-5 to TRBJ1-4; D is undetermined. The V and J ends lost 6 bases and 3 bases respectively, with 14 bases between them. CDR1 MNHEY and CDR2 SVGAGI come from the germline V gene. The CDR3 covers 15 residues. This CDR3 is CASRSGPTSNEKLFF. The CDR3 DNA reads TGTGCCAGCAGGTCCGGTCCTACGTCTAATGAAAAACTGTTTTTT.

This sequence joins TRBV5-5 and TRBJ1-2; the D is unclear. In germline, CDR1 is SGHKS, CDR2 YYEKEE (reference sequence). The CDR3 consists of 14 residues. V lost 0 bases and J lost 3, with 9 bases in between. DNA for the CDR3: TGTGCCAGCAGCTTGGTGGACTTGGACTATGGCTACACCTTC. It encodes CASSLVDLDYGYTF.

The chain couples TRBV7-9 to TRBJ2-5, with 8 nucleotides matching TRBD2. Per the germline V gene, CDR1 is SEHNR and CDR2 is FQNEAQ (reference sequence). V lost 5 bases and J lost 5; bases outside the gene matches: 13. CDR3 length: 16 amino acids. The DNA for the CDR3 is TGTGCCAGCAGCCCCACCAGCGGGAGAGATTGGGAGACCCAGTACTTC. It translates to CASSPTSGRDWETQYF.

The sample holds a few counts of this clone. The rearrangement links TRBV7-9 to TRBJ2-7, with D possibly called TRBD1 or TRBD2 (5 bases each). This CDR3 has 14 residues. V was trimmed by 3 bases and J by 4 bases, leaving 13 bases between them. Germline-derived CDR1 and CDR2 are SEHNR and FQNEAQ (reference sequence). For the CDR3, the DNA is TGTGCCAGCAGCTTTGTCGGGACCGAATACGAGCAGTACTTC. It encodes CASSFVGTEYEQYF. The whole variable domain, remainder taken from reference TRBV7-9 and TRBJ2-7, is DTGVSQNPRHKITKRGQNVTFRCDPISEHNRLYWYRQTLGQGPEFLTYFQNEAQLEKSRLLSDRFSAERPKGSFSTLEIQRTEQGDSAMYLCASSFVGTEYEQYFGPGTRLTVT.

This clone was seen just once. The chain is built from TRBV11-2 and TRBJ1-2, with no clear D. The CDR3 runs 17 residues. V was clipped by 1 base and J by 4 bases, with 19 bases between them. Germline V gene lookup returns CDR1 SGHAT and CDR2 FQNNGV. CDR3 sequence (DNA): TGTGCCAGCAGCTTAGCCTCAACAAGCAGAAAGATCTATGGCTACACCTTC. Its translation is CASSLASTSRKIYGYTF.

There are a few counts of this clone. The gene calls are TRBV27 and TRBJ2-7; D uncertain. Germline assignment: CDR1 MNHEY and CDR2 SMNVEV (reference sequence). V gave up 6 bases and J gave up 2 bases, with 14 bases separating them. The CDR3 is 14 residues long. The CDR3 sequence is CASSRTDLTYEQYF. The DNA of the CDR3 is TGTGCCAGCAGCCGGACGGACCTTACCTACGAGCAGTACTTC.

Only a few counts were recorded for this clone. The chain combines TRBV4-3 with TRBJ2-1, with 11 bases identical to TRBD2. J gave up 2 bases and V 4 bases, and 1 base lay outside the gene matches. The CDR3 length is 15 residues. Per the germline V gene, CDR1 is LGHNA and CDR2 is YSLEER. CDR3 sequence (DNA): TGCGCCAGCAGCCTAGCGGGAGGGCCCTACAATGAGCAGTTCTTC. This translates into CASSLAGGPYNEQFF.

The CDR3 region is CASSQGATSTNEKLFF. CDR3 bases: TGTGCCAGCAGCCAAGGGGCGACGTCAACTAATGAAAAACTGTTTTTT. The chain uses TRBV16 and TRBJ1-4; D might be TRBD1 (5 bases). CDR3 length: 16 amino acids. V was cut by 2 bases and J by 0 bases, with 10 bases left in between. From germline, CDR1 is KGHSY and CDR2 FQNENV.

This chain uses TRBV19 with TRBJ2-1; 8 bases agree with TRBD1. Germline lookup yields CDR1 LNHDA and CDR2 SQIVND (reference sequence). The CDR3 consists of 14 residues. Unmatched junction bases numbered 3, after V lost 4 bases and J lost 4 bases. In nucleotides, the CDR3 is TGTGCCAGTAGTACGGACAGGGCGTACAATGAGCAGTTCTTC. Residues: CASSTDRAYNEQFF.